What follows are 31 T cell receptor beta chains derived from one specimen sequenced in a study of blood T cells in healthy people across ages (dated by TCRdb to between 2015 and 2017). The library was obtained by 5' RACE. Data came from an Illumina HiSeq 2500. A second roughly 7 to 11 cycle PCR used a sample-barcoded 5' primer and a J-beta primer mix. The public sequencing data were trimmed at Q25 with fastp and processed into clonotypes with MiXCR by TCRdb, which kept only in-frame beta chains. Merged by CDR3 protein, the rows form single entries marked with the most common genes and DNA. Recorded for this sample are some 640,000 distinct CDR3 sequences; under 30% of them occurred a single time. The biggest ten clones account for 15% to 19% of the sample. The specimen was blood. All receptors come from a woman of 80 years or more in good health.

This chain connects TRBV5-1 to TRBJ2-2; D gene unclear. Germline lookup yields CDR1 SGHRS and CDR2 YFSETQ. V was cut by 2 bases and J by 1 base, with 12 bases left in between. The CDR3 sequence is 16 residues long. The CDR3 nucleotides read TGCGCCAGCAGCTTTCCCATGACCGTGAACACCGGGGAGCTGTTTTTT. It translates to CASSFPMTVNTGELFF.

This clonotype showed up just a few times. This clone may be a read error of a much larger clone one base away. This sequence joins TRBV12-3 or TRBV12-4 and TRBJ2-5; 11 nucleotides agree with TRBD2. J gave up 11 bases and V 5 bases, and 16 bases lay outside the gene matches. There are 16 residues in the CDR3. CDR3 amino acids: CASSILAGVTYNEQYF. CDR3 coding DNA: TGTGCCAGCAGTATACTAGCGGGGGTTACTTACAATGAGCAGTACTTC.

V gene TRBV12-5 combines with J gene TRBJ2-2; 8 positions agree with TRBD1. CDR1 and CDR2 from the germline V gene are LGHNT and FRNRAP. With V trimmed by 5 bases and J by 3 bases, 8 bases remained unmatched. The CDR3 loop spans 16 amino acids. The CDR3 region is CASGTRTGTHTGELFF. The DNA for the CDR3 is TGTGCTAGTGGTACTCGGACAGGGACGCACACCGGGGAGCTGTTTTTT. The full variable domain, in which reference TRBV12-5 and TRBJ2-2 provide the parts outside the CDR3, is DARVTQTPRHKVTEMGQEVTMRCQPILGHNTVFWYRQTMMQGLELLAYFRNRAPLDDSGMPKDRFSAEMPDATLATLKIQPSEPRDSAVYFCASGTRTGTHTGELFFGEGSRLTVL.

As for this clonotype: Sequence at one end of the junction differs from germline and may be a read error. The CDR3 sequence is CSVEESGNYDYTF. As DNA, the CDR3 is TGCAGCGTTGAAGAGTCGGGAAACTATGACTACACCTTC. The rearrangement uses TRBV29-1 and TRBJ1-2; D gene unclear. CDR3 length equals 13 residues. CDR1 SQVTM and CDR2 ANQGSEA come from the germline V gene.

The rearrangement uses TRBV5-1 and TRBJ1-5; D uncertain. The CDR3 covers 16 residues. Trimming took off 0 bases at V and 1 base at J, with 11 bases between the two ends. CDR1 is SGHRS, CDR2 YFSETQ, per germline. CDR3 nucleotide sequence: TGCGCCAGCAGCTTGGACGGGCAAACGAGCAATCAGCCCCAGCATTTT. The encoded protein is CASSLDGQTSNQPQHF.

In its sample, this clonotype was seen many times. This sequence joins TRBV6-1 and TRBJ1-4, with TRBD1 matching 7 bases. This CDR3 is built from 14 residues. Germline V lookup: CDR1 MNHNS, CDR2 SASEGT. V lost 4 bases to trimming and J lost 5 bases; unmatched junction nucleotides: 4. The CDR3 bases are TGTGCCAGCAGTGGGGACAGTCTGAATGAAAAACTGTTTTTT. This translates into CASSGDSLNEKLFF.

Points on this clonotype: Being one base from a much bigger clone, this may be a read error. The gene calls are TRBV18 and TRBJ2-1; D remains ambiguous. This CDR3 comprises 16 residues. Germline V lookup: CDR1 KGHSH, CDR2 LQKENI. V was trimmed by 6 bases and J by 4 bases, leaving 19 bases between them. The CDR3 DNA reads as TGTGCCAGCTCCTTTACCCGTCTCGAGTCTTACAATGAGCAGTTCTTC. It translates to CASSFTRLESYNEQFF.

A few counts support this clonotype. The V gene is TRBV20-1, the J gene TRBJ2-7; the D is unclear. This CDR3 region has 13 residues. V lost 1 base and J lost 7, with 14 bases in between. Germline V gives CDR1 DFQATT, CDR2 SNEGSKA (reference sequence). In DNA, the CDR3 is TGCAGTGCTAGAGTAGGCCACTTCAATGAGCAGTACTTC. Amino acid sequence: CSARVGHFNEQYF.

This clonotype has ten or more counts. The chain employs TRBV28 and TRBJ1-2; 12 nucleotides align to TRBD1. The CDR3 runs to 14 residues. V shed 4 bases, J shed 7 bases, and the junction held 4 bases outside the gene matches. Per germline, CDR1 MDHEN and CDR2 SYDVKM. The CDR3 bases are TGTGCCAGCAGTTCGGGACAGGGGGCAATTGGCTACACCTTC. Translated, it gives CASSSGQGAIGYTF.

The table lists this clonotype with a few counts. The chain links TRBV5-1 to TRBJ2-3, with D hard to call. The CDR3 sequence is 14 residues long. Germline V gene lookup returns CDR1 SGHRS and CDR2 YFSETQ. V lost 6 bases and J lost 0, with 11 bases in between. The CDR3 sequence: CASTPDTSTDTQYF. Written as DNA, the CDR3 is TGCGCCAGCACTCCCGATACTAGCACAGATACGCAGTATTTT.

There are many counts of this clonotype. CDR3 DNA: TGTGCCAGCAGCCGTGACGGGGGCACGTCCTACAATGAGCAGTTCTTC. Protein: CASSRDGGTSYNEQFF. V gene TRBV7-9 combines with J gene TRBJ2-1, with D perhaps TRBD1 or TRBD2 (6 bases each). V shed 5 bases and J shed 1 base, with 15 bases lying between them. Per germline, CDR1 SEHNR and CDR2 FQNEAQ (reference sequence). The CDR3 is 16 residues long.

In the case of this clonotype: A read error is possible here, since a much larger clone lies one base away. V is TRBV12-3 or TRBV12-4 and J is TRBJ2-7; no reliable D call. Trimming shortened V by 6 bases and J by 7 bases, and 19 bases separated the two germline ends. CDR3 length: 14 amino acids. The CDR3 protein is CASSPAFTYNEQYF. The CDR3 nucleotides read TGTGCCAGCAGCCCCGCGTTTACCTACAATGAGCAGTACTTC.

There are many counts of this clonotype. CDR3 protein: CASSRGQGNYGYTF. The CDR3, as DNA: TGTGCCAGCAGCCGGGGACAGGGTAACTATGGCTACACCTTC. This chain connects TRBV5-6 to TRBJ1-2, with TRBD1 matching over 9 bases. Germline V lookup: CDR1 SGHDT, CDR2 YYEEEE. This CDR3 spans 14 amino acids. Trimming took 4 bases from V and 1 from J; bases not matched to a gene: 2.

This clonotype was seen at least ten times. The chain joins TRBV9 to TRBJ2-6; TRBD1 matches 9 bases. Trimming took 3 bases from V and 4 from J; bases not matched to a gene: 5. Germline V CDR1 and CDR2: SGDLS, YYNGEE. The CDR3 contains 16 residues. CDR3 sequence (DNA): TGTGCCAGCAGCGGGGACAGGGCAGGAGGGGCCAACGTCCTGACTTTC. This codes for CASSGDRAGGANVLTF.

This clonotype showed up many times. Just one base apart from a much larger clone, this may be a read error. The CDR3 DNA sequence: TGCAGTGCTAGAGCCGAGGACAGCTCCCGGGGTGGCTACACCTTC. It is translated as CSARAEDSSRGGYTF. The chain combines TRBV20-1 with TRBJ1-2; tentative D call: TRBD1 (6 bases). Trimming took 1 base from V and 7 from J, leaving 19 bases between them. This CDR3 is 15 amino acids long. Per the germline V gene, CDR1 is DFQATT and CDR2 is SNEGSKA (reference sequence).

This clonotype was found many times. The V and J genes are TRBV25-1 and TRBJ1-2, with D possibly TRBD1 on 5 matching bases. V was shortened by 3 bases and J by 7 bases, with 12 bases between the two germline ends. The CDR3 length is 13 residues. The V gene's germline CDR1 is MGHDK and CDR2 SYGVNS. CDR3 region: CASSEAGRGGYTF. The CDR3, as DNA: TGTGCCAGCAGTGAGGCAGGGAGGGGTGGCTACACCTTC.

This clonotype showed up many times. This chain connects TRBV28 to TRBJ2-7; D possibly uses TRBD1 or TRBD2 (6 bases each). The CDR3 is 17 residues long. V shed 3 bases and J shed 2 bases, with 20 bases lying between them. In germline, CDR1 is MDHEN, CDR2 SYDVKM. This CDR3 reads CASSFLGRRRGAYEQYF. The CDR3 DNA sequence: TGTGCCAGCAGTTTTCTTGGTCGTAGGAGGGGGGCCTACGAGCAGTACTTC. Drawing the rest from reference TRBV28 and TRBJ2-7, the complete variable domain is DVKVTQSSRYLVKRTGEKVFLECVQDMDHENMFWYRQDPGLGLRLIYFSYDVKMKEKGDIPEGYSVSREKKERFSLILESASTNQTSMYLCASSFLGRRRGAYEQYFGPGTRLTVT.

This clonotype was detected ten times or more. The chain carries TRBV3-1 and TRBJ1-5; TRBD1 agrees at 7 bases. The CDR3 consists of 16 residues. Germline CDR1 reads LGHDT; CDR2 reads YNNKEL (reference sequence). V shed 4 bases and J 8 bases; nucleotides not matched to a gene: 14. The CDR3 is CASSLGAGGGVKPQHF. CDR3 nucleotides: TGTGCCAGCAGCCTGGGGGCAGGGGGAGGTGTAAAGCCCCAGCATTTT.

Remarks on this clonotype: This may be a read error: a much more frequent sequence differs by one nucleotide. J is TRBJ2-5 and V is TRBV20-1, with TRBD2 matching over 12 bases. Germline CDR1 and CDR2: DFQATT and SNEGSKA (reference sequence). The CDR3 consists of 14 residues. In DNA, the CDR3 is TGCGGTGCTAGCCGGCTAGCGGGGGGGGAGACCCAGTACTTC. Translating it yields CGASRLAGGETQYF.

The CDR3 here is CASSEGALGANVLTF. For the CDR3, the DNA is TGTGCCAGCAGTGAGGGGGCGCTTGGGGCCAACGTCCTGACTTTC. The chain joins TRBV2 to TRBJ2-6, with D perhaps matching TRBD1 (6 bases). There are 15 residues in the CDR3. Germline assignment: CDR1 SNHLY and CDR2 FYNNEI. Between the trimmed V and J ends, which lost 3 bases and 3 bases, there was a span of 9 bases.

Worth noting for this clonotype: This may be a read error: a much more frequent sequence differs by one nucleotide. The chain joins TRBV10-3 to TRBJ1-5, with D unclear. The V end lost 2 bases, the J end lost 0 bases, and 8 bases lay between the germline ends. Germline loops: CDR1 ENHRY, CDR2 SYGVKD. The length of the CDR3 is 15 residues. CDR3 bases: TGTGCCATCAGTGAGCTGGCGTATAGCAATCAGCCCCAGCATTTT. Protein sequence: CAISELAYSNQPQHF.

On this clonotype: Being one base from a much bigger clone, this may be a read error. This rearrangement joins TRBV5-1 to TRBJ2-3, with 10 bases identical to TRBD2. The germline V gene has CDR1 SGHRS and CDR2 YFSETQ. The CDR3 loop spans 16 amino acids. CDR3 coding DNA: TGCACCAGCAGCGGAACTAGCGGGGTAATCACAGATACGCAGTATTTT. Protein: CTSSGTSGVITDTQYF. Complete variable domain (other parts from reference TRBV5-1 and TRBJ2-3): KAGVTQTPRYLIKTRGQQVTLSCSPISGHRSVSWYQQTPGQGLQFLFEYFSETQRNKGNFPGRFSGRQFSNSRSEMNVSTLELGDSALYLCTSSGTSGVITDTQYFGPGTRLTVL.

This clonotype was seen only a few times. The chain employs TRBV29-1 and TRBJ2-3; maybe TRBD2 (5 bases). CDR3 size: 10 residues. The V end was cut by 7 bases, the J end by 10 bases, with 12 bases between. Per germline, CDR1 SQVTM and CDR2 ANQGSEA. CDR3 nucleotide sequence: TGCAGCGCCCTAGCATTTGCGCAGTATTTT. Translating gives CSALAFAQYF.

Comments on this clonotype: A much bigger clone sits one base away, suggesting this may be a read error. The V and J genes are TRBV20-1 and TRBJ2-1, with a weak D call TRBD1 (6 bases). With the DNA end fitting TRBJ2-7 better, the J assignment may be wrong. This CDR3 comprises 15 residues. CDR1 DFQATT and CDR2 SNEGSKA come from the germline V gene (reference sequence). The DNA of the CDR3 is TGCAGTGCTAGACATCACCTACAGGGATACAATGAGCAGTACTTC. Translated, it gives CSARHHLQGYNEQYF.

This clonotype was found many times. The V call is TRBV30, the J call TRBJ2-7; the D gene is possibly TRBD1 (6 bases). Germline values: CDR1 GTSNPN, CDR2 SVGIG (reference sequence). This CDR3 region has 11 residues. The V end lost 4 bases, the J end lost 7 bases, and 11 bases lay between the germline ends. This chain's CDR3 is CAWNVQGEQYF. The CDR3 nucleotides are TGTGCCTGGAATGTTCAGGGGGAGCAGTACTTC.

This clonotype was counted ten times or more. V and J are TRBV7-9 and TRBJ2-7, with D possibly matching TRBD1 (5 bases). This CDR3 is built from 14 residues. Trimming took 1 base from V and 3 from J, leaving 10 bases between them. In germline, CDR1 is SEHNR, CDR2 FQNEAQ (reference sequence). CDR3 bases: TGTGCCAGCAGCTTAGGACAGAGAATCTACGAGCAGTACTTC. This translates into CASSLGQRIYEQYF. Drawing the rest from reference TRBV7-9 and TRBJ2-7, the complete variable domain is DTGVSQNPRHKITKRGQNVTFRCDPISEHNRLYWYRQTLGQGPEFLTYFQNEAQLEKSRLLSDRFSAERPKGSFSTLEIQRTEQGDSAMYLCASSLGQRIYEQYFGPGTRLTVT.

This clonotype was detected ten times or more. The chain links TRBV20-1 to TRBJ2-7; D uncertain. The CDR3 is 13 residues long. V lost 3 bases and J lost 5, with 14 bases in between. Germline lookup yields CDR1 DFQATT and CDR2 SNEGSKA (reference sequence). As DNA, the CDR3 is TGCAGTGCTAGTGCAGGCCCTTGGGACGAGCAGTACTTC. Protein: CSASAGPWDEQYF.

The chain is built from TRBV27 and TRBJ1-5, with 8 nucleotides matching TRBD1. Germline assignment: CDR1 MNHEY and CDR2 SMNVEV (reference sequence). V shed 8 bases, J shed 5 bases, and the junction held 11 bases outside the gene matches. The CDR3 sequence is 15 residues long. CDR3 sequence (DNA): TGTGCCAGCGCCCTCGGGGCAGGGGGCGATCAGCCCCAGCATTTT. Encoded protein: CASALGAGGDQPQHF.

The chain recombines TRBV6-5 with TRBJ1-5; possible D gene TRBD1, 5 bases. V was cut by 6 bases and J by 7 bases, with 19 bases left in between. The CDR3 is made up of 15 amino acids. CDR1 is MNHEY and CDR2 is SVGAGI in the germline V gene. CDR3 in DNA: TGTGCCAGCAGCCCCATGGGGCTCGGAGGGCAGCCCCAGCATTTT. Protein product: CASSPMGLGGQPQHF.

Of note for this clonotype: This may be a read error, as it is one base from a much larger clone. This CDR3 is missing its conserved last phenylalanine or tryptophan, likely due to a read error. The chain's CDR3 is CASSQDADRGLGDEQFV. The CDR3 coding sequence is TGTGCCAGCAGCCAAGATGCGGACAGGGGGCTAGGAGATGAGCAGTTCGTC. The chain combines TRBV4-2 with TRBJ2-1; 11 nucleotides align to TRBD1. The CDR3 is 17 residues long. Per the germline V gene, CDR1 is LGHNA and CDR2 is YNFKEQ. With 0 bases clipped from V and 8 bases from J, the junction kept 9 bases outside the gene matches.

This clonotype was recorded once. The V call is TRBV5-1, the J call TRBJ2-1; 11 bases agree with TRBD2. This CDR3 is 16 amino acids long. The germline V gene encodes CDR1 SGHRS and CDR2 YFSETQ. V was clipped by 4 bases and J by 6 bases; unmatched bases: 9. CDR3 protein: CASSELAGASLNEQFF. The CDR3 bases are TGCGCCAGCAGCGAACTAGCGGGGGCCTCCCTCAATGAGCAGTTCTTC.